This TCR beta chain was recorded in a study of blood T cell repertoires in COVID-19. Overall study context: Sites across the United States, Italy and Spain contributed samples from acute and convalescent COVID-19. Nucleic acid was either cDNA or gDNA, and it came from T cells, B-cell-depleted T cells, or PBMCs.

The CDR3 spans 13 residues. V was shortened by 5 bases and J by 8 bases, with 15 bases between the two germline ends. Germline CDR1 SGHNT, CDR2 YENEEA. Authors' processing steps: Scientists estimated how many nucleated cells there were by amplifying reference gene primers. Measured with immunoSEQ multiplex PCR; TCRdb has only the in-frame clones, and not every one. For V, J and clone size, that table is used; D and trimming come from the DNA. The profile shows tens of thousands of clones, roughly 85% of them singletons. The receptor's source is a human donor in a cohort sampled during active COVID-19. Sequencing used peripheral blood. The chain combines TRBV11-3 with TRBJ1-1; the D gene is possibly TRBD1 (5 bases). The CDR3 DNA is TGTGCCAGCAGCCAGGGTGGGAAGAGGGAAGCTTTCTTT. Residues: CASSQGGKREAFF.